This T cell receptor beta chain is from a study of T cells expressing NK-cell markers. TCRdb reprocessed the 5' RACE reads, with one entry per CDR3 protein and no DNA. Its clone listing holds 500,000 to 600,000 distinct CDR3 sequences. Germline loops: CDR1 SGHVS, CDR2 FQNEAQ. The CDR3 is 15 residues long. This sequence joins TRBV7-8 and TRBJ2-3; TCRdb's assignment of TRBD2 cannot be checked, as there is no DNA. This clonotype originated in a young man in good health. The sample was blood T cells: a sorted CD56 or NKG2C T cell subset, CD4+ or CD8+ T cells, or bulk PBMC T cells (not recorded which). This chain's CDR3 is CASSDKGRRADTQYF.